The 28 T cell receptor beta chains below come from one sample, sequenced in a study of PD-1 blockade in classical Hodgkin lymphoma. The time point is: cycle 4 day 1 (C4D1), after more than five weeks of nivolumab. Relapse after autologous stem cell transplantation occurred in every patient, and brentuximab vedotin exposure varied. TCRdb keeps only in-frame clones here, not all; method: immunoSEQ multiplex PCR. The table shows under 45,000 clones, with about two thirds occurring only once. The source was peripheral blood mononuclear cells (PBMCs), collected before the fourth cycle of nivolumab. Every receptor here comes from a human donor with classical Hodgkin lymphoma.

The chain couples TRBV19 to TRBJ1-5, with D possibly matching TRBD1 (6 bases). Trimming cost V 5 bases and J 0 bases, with 8 bases left between them. The CDR3 loop spans 14 amino acids. In germline, CDR1 is LNHDA, CDR2 SQIVND (reference sequence). CDR3 nucleotide sequence: TGTGCCAGTAGTGGGGGCGATAGCAATCAGCCCCAGCATTTT. The encoded protein is CASSGGDSNQPQHF.

V is TRBV9 and J is TRBJ1-1; 7 positions agree with TRBD1. V was pared by 3 bases and J by 5 bases, with 10 bases of the junction left unmatched. This CDR3 region has 15 residues. Germline-derived CDR1 and CDR2 are SGDLS and YYNGEE. CDR3 sequence: CASSESQGSRTEAFF. The DNA of the CDR3 is TGTGCCAGCAGCGAATCACAGGGGAGCAGGACTGAAGCTTTCTTT.

This clone was recorded once. This sequence joins TRBV9 and TRBJ2-1, with D perhaps matching TRBD1 (5 bases). The V end was cut by 4 bases, the J end by 0 bases, with 14 bases between. CDR3 length equals 16 residues. CDR1 and CDR2 (germline): SGDLS, YYNGEE. The CDR3 region is CASSPGNTGSYNEQFF. The DNA of the CDR3 is TGTGCCAGCAGCCCTGGAAATACAGGCTCCTACAATGAGCAGTTCTTC.

The CDR3 is CASSFGPSGTGPYEQYF. Here the CDR3 DNA reads TGTGCCAGCAGCTTTGGTCCCTCCGGGACAGGCCCCTACGAGCAGTACTTC. The chain employs TRBV11-2 and TRBJ2-7, with 8 nucleotides matching TRBD1. The CDR3 runs to 17 residues. Trimming cost V 3 bases and J 2 bases; bases outside gene matches: 12. Germline V gene sequence: CDR1 SGHAT, CDR2 FQNNGV.

CDR3 bases: TGTGCCAGCAGTTTCATACAAGAGACCCAGTACTTC. This translates into CASSFIQETQYF. The rearrangement uses TRBV6-5 and TRBJ2-5, with D hard to call. Germline CDR1 reads MNHEY; CDR2 reads SVGAGI. V lost 4 bases, J lost 2 bases, and 5 bases lay in between. This CDR3 has 12 amino acids.

The chain links TRBV19 to TRBJ1-1, with D uncertain. Germline CDR1 is LNHDA and CDR2 is SQIVND (reference sequence). Trimming took 5 bases from V and 8 from J, leaving 12 bases between them. The CDR3 sequence is 12 residues long. CDR3: CASSGMTDEAFF. The CDR3 coding sequence is TGTGCCAGTAGTGGAATGACCGACGAAGCTTTCTTT.

V and J are TRBV11-2 and TRBJ2-1; 12 nucleotides align to TRBD2. CDR1 and CDR2 (germline): SGHAT, FQNNGV. With V trimmed by 4 bases and J by 3 bases, 1 base remained unmatched. The CDR3 has 15 residues. The chain's CDR3 is CASSSTSGGYNEQFF. The CDR3 DNA follows: TGTGCCAGCAGCTCGACTAGCGGGGGCTACAATGAGCAGTTCTTC.

J is TRBJ1-6 and V is TRBV5-1, with 9 nucleotides matching TRBD1. Trimming at V came to 0 bases and at J to 4 bases, leaving 2 bases not matched to a gene. Germline lookup yields CDR1 SGHRS and CDR2 YFSETQ. The CDR3 runs 16 residues. The CDR3 coding sequence is TGCGCCAGCAGCTTGGAAGGGACAGGGTATAATTCACCCCTCCACTTT. Protein: CASSLEGTGYNSPLHF.

This clone was counted ten times or more. The chain couples TRBV27 to TRBJ2-1; D not resolved. There are 12 residues in the CDR3. Trimming removed 6 bases from V and 9 bases from J, with 12 bases in between. From germline, CDR1 is MNHEY and CDR2 SMNVEV (reference sequence). CDR3 residues: CASSSRLGEQFF. The DNA for the CDR3 is TGTGCCAGCAGCTCTAGGTTGGGTGAGCAGTTCTTC.

V and J are TRBV7-9 and TRBJ1-2, with 9 nucleotides matching TRBD1. After removal of 5 bases from V and 2 bases from J, the junction contained 12 bases not matched to a gene. The CDR3 has 17 amino acids. Germline CDR1 is SEHNR and CDR2 is FQNEAQ (reference sequence). The CDR3 nucleotides are TGTGCCAGCAGCCAGTCGGACAGGGGCCCTTCAAACTATGGCTACACCTTC. Translating gives CASSQSDRGPSNYGYTF.

About this clone: An end of the junction does not agree with germline; a read error may underlie this. This rearrangement joins TRBV7-7 to TRBJ2-7, with D possibly being TRBD1 (6 bases). CDR3 size: 15 residues. CDR1 SSHAT and CDR2 FNYEAQ come from the germline V gene (reference sequence). In nucleotides, the CDR3 is TGTGCTAGCAGCTTAGGATCCGGGGACACCTACGAGCAGTACTTC. The encoded protein is CASSLGSGDTYEQYF. Filled out from reference TRBV7-7 and TRBJ2-7, the complete variable domain reads GAGVSQSPRYKVTKRGQDVTLRCDPISSHATLYWYQQALGQGPEFLTYFNYEAQPDKSGLPSDRFSAERPEGSISTLTIQRTEQRDSAMYRCASSLGSGDTYEQYFGPGTRLTVT.

The chain carries TRBV6-6 and TRBJ2-7, with 10 bases aligning to TRBD1. Per the germline V gene, CDR1 is MNHNY and CDR2 is SVGAGI (reference sequence). The CDR3 has 15 amino acids. The V and J ends lost 6 bases and 4 bases, in that order; junction bases with no gene match: 9. CDR3 amino acids: CASRTIRDRGYEQYF. DNA of the CDR3: TGTGCCAGCAGAACGATCCGGGACAGGGGTTACGAGCAGTACTTC.

The chain recombines TRBV29-1 with TRBJ2-1; no clear D gene. Trimming left V 4 bases short and J 4 bases short, with 5 bases between. Germline CDR1 SQVTM, CDR2 ANQGSEA. The CDR3 is made up of 11 amino acids. The CDR3: CSVVGYNEQFF. The CDR3 DNA reads TGCAGCGTTGTTGGGTACAATGAGCAGTTCTTC.

This clone was recorded only once. The gene calls are TRBV19 and TRBJ2-5, with 11 bases fitting TRBD1. Germline V gives CDR1 LNHDA, CDR2 SQIVND (reference sequence). V lost 3 bases and J lost 5; bases outside the gene matches: 11. This CDR3 contains 17 residues. The chain's CDR3 is CASSIYPLDRGRETQYF. In DNA, the CDR3 is TGTGCCAGTAGTATTTACCCCCTGGACAGGGGGCGGGAGACCCAGTACTTC.

The rearrangement links TRBV10-2 to TRBJ2-3; TRBD2 aligns across 9 bases. This CDR3 is built from 17 residues. V shed 5 bases, J shed 2 bases, and the junction held 11 bases outside the gene matches. Germline V CDR1 and CDR2: WSHSY, SAAADI. The CDR3 loop is CASSSLEVAGDTDTQYF. CDR3 bases: TGCGCCAGCAGTTCCTTGGAGGTAGCGGGGGACACAGATACGCAGTATTTT.

The chain uses TRBV6-6 and TRBJ2-3; the match to TRBD2 covers 9 bases. The junction had 7 bases not matched to a gene; V was cut back by 7 bases and J by 2 bases. CDR3 length equals 15 residues. Germline V gene sequence: CDR1 MNHNY, CDR2 SVGAGI (reference sequence). The CDR3 is CASTRSGGSTDTQYF. The CDR3 bases are TGTGCCAGCACACGAAGCGGGGGGTCCACAGATACGCAGTATTTT.

This chain uses TRBV27 with TRBJ1-1; tentative D call: TRBD1 (6 bases). CDR1 and CDR2 from the germline V gene are MNHEY and SMNVEV (reference sequence). Trimming left V 3 bases short and J 5 bases short, with 13 bases between. The length of the CDR3 is 14 residues. The CDR3 DNA reads TGTGCCAGCAGTTTCGGGGGGCTCTGGACTGAAGCTTTCTTT. It translates to CASSFGGLWTEAFF.

The genes are TRBV4-3 and TRBJ2-1; no firm D call. Looked up from germline, CDR1 is LGHNA and CDR2 is YSLEER. Trimming removed 0 bases from V and 3 bases from J, with 3 bases in between. The CDR3 extends over 13 amino acids. CDR3 coding DNA: TGCGCCAGCAGCCAAGATATCTACAATGAGCAGTTCTTC. It translates to CASSQDIYNEQFF.

The chain employs TRBV6-1 and TRBJ1-1; D gene unclear. The V gene lost 8 bases and the J gene lost 5 bases, with 9 bases spanning the gap. This CDR3 has 11 amino acids. Per the germline V gene, CDR1 is MNHNS and CDR2 is SASEGT. The CDR3 loop reads CASEAGTEAFF. The CDR3 region has the DNA TGTGCCAGCGAGGCTGGAACTGAAGCTTTCTTT.

V usage is TRBV11-3 and J usage is TRBJ2-5; possibly TRBD1 for D (5 bases). The CDR3 spans 12 residues. Deletions cut 5 bases from V and 5 bases from J, with 9 bases between. Germline V gives CDR1 SGHNT, CDR2 YENEEA. In nucleotides, the CDR3 is TGTGCCAGCAGCAAAGGGGATGAGACCCAGTACTTC. It codes for CASSKGDETQYF.

The chain carries TRBV4-2 and TRBJ2-4, with 8 bases aligning to TRBD2. V shed 0 bases and J 8 bases; nucleotides not matched to a gene: 3. Germline loops: CDR1 LGHNA, CDR2 YNFKEQ. The CDR3 extends over 14 amino acids. Here the CDR3 DNA reads TGTGCCAGCAGCCAAGATCTCGGGAGGGACATTCAGTACTTC. The encoded protein is CASSQDLGRDIQYF.

The chain links TRBV9 to TRBJ1-1; TRBD1 matches at 7 bases. CDR3 length equals 15 residues. The germline CDR1 and CDR2 sequences are SGDLS and YYNGEE. With 0 bases clipped from V and 4 bases from J, the junction kept 6 bases outside the gene matches. CDR3 sequence reads: CASSVGDSLTTEAFF. CDR3 nucleotides: TGTGCCAGCAGCGTAGGGGACAGCCTAACCACTGAAGCTTTCTTT.

The rearrangement joins TRBV11-3 to TRBJ1-2; D not certain. Germline V gives CDR1 SGHNT, CDR2 YENEEA. The CDR3 is 14 amino acids. V lost 5 bases, J lost 2 bases, and 12 bases lay in between. CDR3 bases: TGTGCCAGCAGCGGGAAATACCGCAACTATGGCTACACCTTC. Translation gives CASSGKYRNYGYTF. Drawing the rest from reference TRBV11-3 and TRBJ1-2, the complete variable domain is EAGVVQSPRYKIIEKKQPVAFWCNPISGHNTLYWYLQNLGQGPELLIRYENEEAVDDSQLPKDRFSAERLKGVDSTLKIQPAELGDSAVYLCASSGKYRNYGYTFGSGTRLTVV.

J is TRBJ1-1 and V is TRBV6-5, with 8 bases matching TRBD1. CDR3 length equals 15 residues. CDR1 and CDR2 (germline): MNHEY, SVGAGI. J was trimmed by 1 base and V by 3 bases; bases with no gene match: 4. The CDR3 is CASSYGGQGNTEAFF. CDR3 sequence (DNA): TGTGCCAGCAGTTATGGTGGACAGGGGAACACTGAAGCTTTCTTT.

The J gene is TRBJ2-7, the V gene TRBV7-8; D uncertain. Germline V lookup: CDR1 SGHVS, CDR2 FQNEAQ. Trimming removed 3 bases from V and 3 bases from J, with 9 bases in between. The CDR3 extends over 13 amino acids. This chain's CDR3 is CASSLGQVYEQYF. Here the CDR3 DNA reads TGTGCCAGCAGCTTGGGCCAGGTCTACGAGCAGTACTTC. The entire variable domain, with the rest obtained from reference TRBV7-8 and TRBJ2-7, is as follows: GAGVSQSPRYKVAKRGQDVALRCDPISGHVSLFWYQQALGQGPEFLTYFQNEAQLDKSGLPSDRFFAERPEGSVSTLKIQRTQQEDSAVYLCASSLGQVYEQYFGPGTRLTVT.

This clone was seen more than once but under ten times. This chain joins TRBV5-5 and TRBJ2-2; a possible D gene is TRBD2 (5 bases). With 4 bases removed from V and 7 bases from J, the gap between germline ends came to 17 bases. The CDR3 extends over 15 amino acids. CDR1 and CDR2 (germline): SGHKS, YYEKEE (reference sequence). This chain's CDR3 is CASSPNAIRGGELFF. The DNA of the CDR3 is TGTGCCAGCAGCCCTAACGCGATCCGGGGCGGGGAGCTGTTTTTT.

The chain joins TRBV7-2 to TRBJ2-7; 9 bases align to TRBD2. V gave up 5 bases and J gave up 1 base; unmatched junction bases: 6. The germline CDR1 and CDR2 sequences are SGHTA and FQGNSA. This CDR3 is 15 amino acids long. CDR3 amino acids: CASSTRGGASYEQYF. The CDR3 DNA sequence: TGTGCCAGCAGCACCCGCGGGGGGGCATCCTACGAGCAGTACTTC.

In its sample, this clone was seen a few times. The chain combines TRBV5-1 with TRBJ2-1, with TRBD2 identical over 11 bases. The V segment lost 5 bases and the J segment 3 bases; nucleotides outside the gene matches: 1. CDR1 and CDR2 (germline): SGHRS, YFSETQ. There are 14 residues in the CDR3. This CDR3 reads CASRTSGGYNEQFF. In DNA, the CDR3 is TGCGCCAGCAGAACTAGCGGGGGCTACAATGAGCAGTTCTTC.